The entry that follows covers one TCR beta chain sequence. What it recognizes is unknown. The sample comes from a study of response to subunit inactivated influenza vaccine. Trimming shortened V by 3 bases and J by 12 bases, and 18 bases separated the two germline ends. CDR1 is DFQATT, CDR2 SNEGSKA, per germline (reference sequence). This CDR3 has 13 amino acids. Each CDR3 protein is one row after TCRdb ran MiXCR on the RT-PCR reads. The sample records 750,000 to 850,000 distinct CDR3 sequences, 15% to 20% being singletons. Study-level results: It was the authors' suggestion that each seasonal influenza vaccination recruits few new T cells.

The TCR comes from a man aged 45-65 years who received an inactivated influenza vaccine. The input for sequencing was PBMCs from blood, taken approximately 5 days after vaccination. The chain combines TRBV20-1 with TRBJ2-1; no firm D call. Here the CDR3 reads CSASPLIRQVQFF. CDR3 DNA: TGCAGTGCTAGTCCCTTAATCCGGCAGGTGCAGTTCTTC.